This TCR beta chain was identified during a study of shared clonotypes between healthy human individuals (dated by TCRdb to the early 2020s). A note on the overall study: The cohort included three men and a couple of women between 18 and 49 years of age. For each donor, CD4 naive and CD4 memory were each given three plates, CD8 naive was given two plates, and CD8 memory was given one plate. The study deeply sequenced blood TCR repertoires of five healthy adults to estimate repertoire size and the extent of clonotype sharing between individuals. Libraries were prepared and TCR repertoires were sequenced by different laboratories using diverse techniques, in order to increase sequencing depth and limit assay-specific biases. Each donor's leukapheresis produced roughly between about 0.8 and 8.9 billion PBMCs. The paper's findings and limits, for the study overall: The genetic and exposure-history diversity represented was limited by the small number of donors. Naive subsets generally had larger estimated clonotype richness than memory subsets did. Compared with non-shared clonotypes, the clonotypes found in all four sorted-subset donors had higher generation probabilities. Even with the large sequencing depth, rarefaction of the sorted-subset datasets indicated that sequencing was incomplete. Pairwise subsampling led to the expectation that sequencing depth would affect the degree of clonotype sharing among donors. Sharing across a few donors was observed for about 5% of naive CD4, 3% to 3.5% of naive CD8, around 2.5% of memory CD4, and around 0.4% of memory CD8 clonotypes. Only blood was sampled, and tissue TCR repertoires likely differ from those in blood.

The germline V gene supplies CDR1 SGHRS and CDR2 YFSETQ. Counted from cysteine to phenylalanine, this CDR3 has 13 amino acids. Only the CDR3 region is kept as DNA, spanning 39 bases read in frame from base 1. Trimming takes 5 bases from V and 2 bases from J, and the germline ends sit 11 bases apart. The donors were healthy, HIV-negative adults with no recently reported acute infections or vaccinations. Every donor was a Caucasian adult residing in Nashville, Tennessee, USA. Magnetic negative selection was used to enrich CD4+ T cells, after which naive cells were positively selected on CD45RA and the negative fraction became the memory subset. Blood was collected by leukapheresis, and PBMCs were isolated by Ficoll-Histopaque density gradient centrifugation and then cryopreserved in liquid nitrogen vapor phase. Analytical flow cytometry was used to check the purity and quantity of each magnetically sorted T cell population. Each sorted fraction had its genomic DNA isolated and then quantified by UV absorbance on a Nanodrop 2000c.

This clone was counted a single time. The antigen this receptor binds is unknown. No base quality information exists; no much larger clone differs at one position. TCR CDR3 regions were amplified from genomic DNA by multiplex PCR using the deep immunoSEQ assay. Extracted genomic DNA from each cell subset was distributed evenly across all wells of several immunoSEQ 96-well plates, and each plate was treated as a replicate. Each replicate PCR for sorted subsets received approximately 200 ng genomic DNA, equal to about 30,000 T cell genomes. Purified libraries were measured with a Qubit 3.0 fluorometer, size-checked on a Bioanalyzer 2100, and measured again with the KAPA Library Quantification kit. Every immunoSEQ 96-well plate was sequenced on a dedicated single-read 150-cycle Illumina NextSeq 550 flow cell. As for the authors' bioinformatics: Because the immunoSEQ output included only junctional sequences and no quality scores, the filtering could not be the same as the filtering used for full-length reads. Sequences were annotated with PyIR, a Python wrapper for IgBLAST v1.9, and V/J genes and CDR3 were assigned using IMGT germline references. Any read was removed if the V/J assignment was weak (E-value above 1e-6), the CDR3 was missing, or the read contained stop codons, out-of-frame junctions, or ambiguous translated residues. A V3J clonotype was defined by an identical inferred V gene, J gene, and CDR3 amino acid sequence. The percentage overlap between two repertoires was calculated by dividing the number of shared unique clonotypes by the size of the smaller repertoire. Three approaches were used to assess repertoire richness: RTK rarefaction, the Chao1 estimator, and Recon v2.1 estimates of unobserved clonotypes. For all TCRbeta clonotypes obtained by the gDNA method from a handful of donors, generation probabilities were computed with OLGA. Drawn from immuneACCESS, this table holds only the in-frame rearrangements with V and J called that TCRdb kept. Clones are partly lost; checked studies trace under half to an unresolved V gene and leave the rest unexplained. The V and J calls and clone size were taken over from that table, and D and trimming were inferred from the DNA. This sample comprises millions of clones, around nine tenths of them detected only once. The ten largest clones represent over 0.12% of the sample.

This clonotype was sampled from a young man in good health. The V and J genes are TRBV5-1 and TRBJ2-7; matching of 5 bases hints at TRBD2 as the D gene. The source material was naive CD4+ T cells sorted from blood. The cell subset or site label for this specimen denotes: CD45RA+ positively selected. In nucleotides, the sequence is TGCGCCAGCAGAGAGGACTCGGCCTACGAGCAGTACTTC. It specifies CASREDSAYEQYF.